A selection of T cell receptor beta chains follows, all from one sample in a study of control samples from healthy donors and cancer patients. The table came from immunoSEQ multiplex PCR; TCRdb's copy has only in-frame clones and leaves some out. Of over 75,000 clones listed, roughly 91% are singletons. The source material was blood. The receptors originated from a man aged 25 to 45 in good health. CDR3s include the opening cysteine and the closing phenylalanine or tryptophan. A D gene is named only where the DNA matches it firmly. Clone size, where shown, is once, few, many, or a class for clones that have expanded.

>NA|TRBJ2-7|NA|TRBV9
TGTGCCAGCAGCACTCACTCGCGGGACTACGAGCAGTACTTC
CASSTHSRDYEQYF
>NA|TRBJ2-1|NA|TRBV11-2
TGTGCCAGCAGCTTAGGACCCGAGCAGTTCTTC
CASSLGPEQFF
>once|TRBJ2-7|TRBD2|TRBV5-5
TGTGCCAGCAGCTTGGATCCGGGGGGATCGGGCGAGCAGTACTTC
CASSLDPGGSGEQYF
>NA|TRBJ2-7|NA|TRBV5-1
TGCGCCAGCAGCCCGACCGCTCGCTACGAGCAGTACTTC
CASSPTARYEQYF
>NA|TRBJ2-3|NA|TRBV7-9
TGTGCCAGCACCACTCTAAAAACAGGGAAAGATACGCAGTATTTT
CASTTLKTGKDTQYF
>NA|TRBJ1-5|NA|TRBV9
TGTGCCAGCAGCGTAGCCACTCCCCAACAGAGTTTCAATCAGCCCCAGCATTTT
CASSVATPQQSFNQPQHF
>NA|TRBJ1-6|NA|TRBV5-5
TGTGCCAGCAGCTTGAGGGAAAGCTCGTATAATTCACCCCTCCACTTT
CASSLRESSYNSPLHF
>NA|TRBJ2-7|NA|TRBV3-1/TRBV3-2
TGTGCCAGCAGCCTCAGGGGGGGGCAGCAGTACTTC
CASSLRGGQQYF
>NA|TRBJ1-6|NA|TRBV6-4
TGTGCCACCGGGACTTCCCGGGGGCCCCTCCACTTT
CATGTSRGPLHF
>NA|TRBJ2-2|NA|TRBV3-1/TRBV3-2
TGTGCCAGCAGCCTCCTAAGGGGGGTGGGATACACCGGGGAGCTGTTTTTT
CASSLLRGVGYTGELFF
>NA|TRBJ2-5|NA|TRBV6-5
TGTGCCACAGCGATTAACCAAGAGACCCAGTACTTC
CATAINQETQYF
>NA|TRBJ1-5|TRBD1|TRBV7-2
TGTGCCAGCAGCCTTCAACAGGGGAGCAATCAGCCCCAGCATTTT
CASSLQQGSNQPQHF
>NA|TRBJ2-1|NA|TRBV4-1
TGCGCCAGCAGCCAAGTGTCAGCAAGTGAGAGTGAGCAGTTCTTC
CASSQVSASESEQFF
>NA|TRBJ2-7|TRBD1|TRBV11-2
TGTGCCAGCAGCTTGACCACCGGGACAGGGGGCTACGAGCAGTACTTC
CASSLTTGTGGYEQYF
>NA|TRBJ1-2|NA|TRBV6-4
TGTGCCAGCAGTGACTCGGGGCAGAACTATGGCTACACCTTC
CASSDSGQNYGYTF
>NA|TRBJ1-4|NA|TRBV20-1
TGCAGTGCTAGTCCCGGAGGTGCAACTAATGAAAAACTGTTTTTT
CSASPGGATNEKLFF
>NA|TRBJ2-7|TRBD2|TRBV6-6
TGTGCCAGCAGCGGACTAGCGGGGTTGTCCGAGCAGTACTTC
CASSGLAGLSEQYF
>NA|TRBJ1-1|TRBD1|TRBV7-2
TGTGCCAGCAGCCAGGGGACAGGATGGACTGAAGCTTTCTTT
CASSQGTGWTEAFF
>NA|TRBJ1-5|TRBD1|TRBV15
TGTGCCACCGGACACCGGGCAGGGGGTTTAAATCAGCCCCAGCATTTT
CATGHRAGGLNQPQHF
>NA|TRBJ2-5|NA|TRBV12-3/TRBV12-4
TGTGCCAGCAGTTTGGTGGGGGAGACCCAGTACTTC
CASSLVGETQYF
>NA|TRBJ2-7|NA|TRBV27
TGTGCCAGCAGTTTAAGCAGGGGCCACGAGCAGTACTTC
CASSLSRGHEQYF
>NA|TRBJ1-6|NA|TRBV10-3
TGTGCCATCAGGTGGGAAGCTCCTAATTCACCCCTCCACTTT
CAIRWEAPNSPLHF
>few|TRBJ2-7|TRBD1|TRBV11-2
TGTGCCAGCAGCCCGACAGTAGGGGGCAGCTCCTACGAGCAGTACTTC
CASSPTVGGSSYEQYF
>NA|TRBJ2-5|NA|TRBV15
TGTGCCACCAGGGGTACAGCCCAAGAGACCCAGTACTTC
CATRGTAQETQYF
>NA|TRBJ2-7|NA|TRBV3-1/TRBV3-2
TGTGCCAGCACAGGGGGGTACGAGCAGTACTTC
CASTGGYEQYF
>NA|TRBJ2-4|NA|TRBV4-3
TGCGCCCGCAGCCGGGGGGAGGGCAGGGGAAGGTCCGATTTAGCCAAAAACATTCAGTACTTC
CARSRGEGRGRSDLAKNIQYF
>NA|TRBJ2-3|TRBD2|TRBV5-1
TGCGCCAGCAGCTTGACTAGCGGGGGTGCAGATACGCAGTATTTT
CASSLTSGGADTQYF
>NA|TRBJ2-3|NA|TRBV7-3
TGTGCCAGCAGCCCGGGGGGCAGCACAGATACGCAGTATTTT
CASSPGGSTDTQYF
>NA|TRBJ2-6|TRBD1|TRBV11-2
TGTGCCAGCACCCTTAAAAGGGGGCTTGGGGCCAACGTCCTGACTTTC
CASTLKRGLGANVLTF
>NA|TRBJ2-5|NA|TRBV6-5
TGTGCCAGCAGTTACTCGGACCGGGAGACCCAGTACTTC
CASSYSDRETQYF
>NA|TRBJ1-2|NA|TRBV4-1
TGCGCCAGCAGCCAAGGGCGAAGTGTACTATATGGCTACACCTTC
CASSQGRSVLYGYTF
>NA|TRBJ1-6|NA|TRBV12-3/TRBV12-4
TGTGCCAGCAATGTAGGGGAGGGGGGTCCCCTCCACTTT
CASNVGEGGPLHF
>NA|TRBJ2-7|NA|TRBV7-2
TGTGCCAGCAGCTCGTGGGTGGACTCCTACGAGCAGTACTTC
CASSSWVDSYEQYF
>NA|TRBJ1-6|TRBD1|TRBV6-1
TGTGCCAGCAGTGAAGCGGGGACAGGGAGGACCTATAATTCACCCCTCCACTTT
CASSEAGTGRTYNSPLHF
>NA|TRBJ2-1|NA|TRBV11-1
TGTGCCAGCTCAGAATACAATGAGCAGTTCTTC
CASSEYNEQFF
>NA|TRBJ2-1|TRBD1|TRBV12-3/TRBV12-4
TGTGCCAGCAGGCCGGACAGGGCCTCCGAGCAGTTCTTC
CASRPDRASEQFF
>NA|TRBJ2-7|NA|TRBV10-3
TGTGCCATCAGTTCGACAACGGTTCAGACCTACGAGCAGTACTTC
CAISSTTVQTYEQYF
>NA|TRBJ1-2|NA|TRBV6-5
TGTGCCAGCAGTTACACCCAACAGGGACGTGAAGGCTACACCTTC
CASSYTQQGREGYTF
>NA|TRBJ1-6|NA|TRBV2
TGTGCCAGCAGTGAAGAGATATCGGGTGGGGTGGTAAGATCACCCCTCCACTTT
CASSEEISGGVVRSPLHF
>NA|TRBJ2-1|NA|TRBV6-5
TGTGCCAGCAGTTACTCGCCGCAGAGCTCCTACAATGAGCAGTTCTTC
CASSYSPQSSYNEQFF
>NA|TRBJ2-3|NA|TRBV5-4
TGTGCCAGCAGCTTGTTCACAGATACGCAGTATTTT
CASSLFTDTQYF
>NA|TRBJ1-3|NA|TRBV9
TGTGCCAGCAGCGTTGCGGCGGGTGGGGGAGTTTCTGGAAACACCATATATTTT
CASSVAAGGGVSGNTIYF
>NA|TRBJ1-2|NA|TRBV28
TGTGCCAGCAGAATCGGGAGCCAGGGCTATGGCTACACCTTC
CASRIGSQGYGYTF
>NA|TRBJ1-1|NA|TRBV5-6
TGTGCCAGCAGTTACGAGGACAGGAACACTGAAGCTTTCTTT
CASSYEDRNTEAFF
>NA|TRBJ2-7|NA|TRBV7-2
TGTGCCAGCAGCTTAGATGTCTACGAGCAGTACTTC
CASSLDVYEQYF
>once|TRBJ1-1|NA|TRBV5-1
TGCGCCAGCAGCTTGGGGGGGTTCGCTGAAGCTTTCTTT
CASSLGGFAEAFF
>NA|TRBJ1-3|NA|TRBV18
TGTGCCAGCTCACCTCGAATCTTAGGTTCTGGAAACACCATATATTTT
CASSPRILGSGNTIYF
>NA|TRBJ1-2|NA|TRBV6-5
TGTGCCACTTGGGTAACAGGGCCATCTGGCTACACCTTC
CATWVTGPSGYTF
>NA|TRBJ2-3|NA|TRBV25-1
TGTGCCAGCAGTGGTTTCTCCAGCACAGATACGCAGTATTTT
CASSGFSSTDTQYF
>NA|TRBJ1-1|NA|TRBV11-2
TGTGCCAGCAGCCGGCCGGGACTCAGCATGAACACTGAAGCTTTCTTT
CASSRPGLSMNTEAFF